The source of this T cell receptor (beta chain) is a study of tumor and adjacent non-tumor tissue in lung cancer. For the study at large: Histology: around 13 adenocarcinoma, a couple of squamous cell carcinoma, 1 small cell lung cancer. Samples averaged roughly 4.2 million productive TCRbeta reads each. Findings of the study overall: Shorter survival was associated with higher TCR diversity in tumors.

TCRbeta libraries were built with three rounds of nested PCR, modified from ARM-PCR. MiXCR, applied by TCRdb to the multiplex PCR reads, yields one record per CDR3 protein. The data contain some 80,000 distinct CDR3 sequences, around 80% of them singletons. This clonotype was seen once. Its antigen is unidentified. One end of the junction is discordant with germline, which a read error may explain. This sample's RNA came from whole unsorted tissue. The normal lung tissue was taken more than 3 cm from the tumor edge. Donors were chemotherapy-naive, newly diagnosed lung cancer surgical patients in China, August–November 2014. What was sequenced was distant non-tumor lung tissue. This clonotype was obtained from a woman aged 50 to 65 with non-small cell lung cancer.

The CDR3 coding sequence is TGCGCCAGCAACGAGGCCTGCACAAATACGCAGTATTTT. Its translation: CASNEACTNTQYF. The V and J genes are TRBV10-1 and TRBJ2-3; D not resolved. The CDR3 extends over 13 amino acids. Germline lookup yields CDR1 WNHNN and CDR2 SYGVQD (reference sequence).